The 5 T cell receptor beta chains below come from one sample, sequenced in a study of blood T cell repertoires in COVID-19. Using immunoSEQ multiplex PCR, the repertoire was profiled, and TCRdb retains in-frame clones only, with some absent. The sample lists around 110,000 clones; 84% were seen once. Material: peripheral blood. The origin of the receptors is a woman aged 60-70 years with acute or convalescent COVID-19.

V gene TRBV5-1 combines with J gene TRBJ1-2; 10 bases fit TRBD1. CDR1 is SGHRS, CDR2 YFSETQ, per germline. The ends lost 0 bases at V and 4 bases at J; junction bases unmatched: 3. The CDR3 totals 15 residues. CDR3 sequence (DNA): TGCGCCAGCAGCTTGGGGGGACAGGGGTCCTATGGCTACACCTTC. Translation gives CASSLGGQGSYGYTF.

This clone has only a few counts. The V and J genes are TRBV7-9 and TRBJ1-3; D unresolved. V dropped 2 bases and J dropped 0 bases, with 5 bases sitting between them. There are 14 residues in the CDR3. Germline loops: CDR1 SEHNR, CDR2 FQNEAQ (reference sequence). The chain's CDR3 is CASSLQDSGNTIYF. The CDR3 nucleotides read TGTGCCAGCAGCTTACAGGACTCTGGAAACACCATATATTTT. Based on the CDR3 plus reference TRBV7-9 and TRBJ1-3, the full variable domain is DTGVSQNPRHKITKRGQNVTFRCDPISEHNRLYWYRQTLGQGPEFLTYFQNEAQLEKSRLLSDRFSAERPKGSFSTLEIQRTEQGDSAMYLCASSLQDSGNTIYFGEGSWLTVV.

The chain employs TRBV27 and TRBJ1-2, with D unresolved. CDR1 and CDR2 from the germline V gene are MNHEY and SMNVEV (reference sequence). The CDR3 is 12 residues long. V was trimmed by 11 bases and J by 8 bases, leaving 18 bases between them. CDR3 nucleotide sequence: TGTGCCGAGGGCCGGAACGGCGTCGGCTACACCTTC. Amino acid sequence: CAEGRNGVGYTF.

The chain joins TRBV29-1 to TRBJ2-1; 12 bases align to TRBD2. From germline, CDR1 is SQVTM and CDR2 ANQGSEA. The junction had 8 bases not matched to a gene; V was cut back by 1 base and J by 13 bases. The CDR3 is 14 residues long. The CDR3 sequence: CSVEAGGLAGPQFF. CDR3 bases: TGCAGCGTTGAAGCTGGGGGACTAGCGGGTCCTCAGTTCTTC.

The chain is built from TRBV11-2 and TRBJ2-2; 11 nucleotides align to TRBD2. The V gene end was trimmed by 4 bases and the J gene end by 5 bases; junction bases not matched to a gene: 15. This CDR3 comprises 19 residues. Germline CDR1 reads SGHAT; CDR2 reads FQNNGV. DNA for the CDR3: TGTGCCAGCAGCTCCCGAGGAATTGTAGCGGGGGGGATTACCGGGGAGCTGTTTTTT. Protein sequence: CASSSRGIVAGGITGELFF.